A single sample is the source of the 22 T cell receptor beta chains below, sequenced in a study of blood T cell repertoires in COVID-19. The data were produced by immunoSEQ multiplex PCR, yet TCRdb's version contains in-frame clones alone and is incomplete. The sample holds about 160,000 clones; around nine tenths are singletons and the top ten take roughly a sixth. The sequenced sample was peripheral blood. The receptors here all came from a man in his sixties with active or convalescent COVID-19.

This chain joins TRBV11-3 and TRBJ2-1; the match to TRBD2 covers 14 bases. This CDR3 contains 15 residues. V lost 5 bases to trimming and J lost 6 bases; unmatched junction nucleotides: 3. CDR1 is SGHNT and CDR2 is YENEEA in the germline V gene. The CDR3 DNA follows: TGTGCCAGCAGCAGGGGGACTAGCGGGAGCAATGAGCAGTTCTTC. Translating it yields CASSRGTSGSNEQFF.

In this sample, this clone turned up once. The V and J genes are TRBV20-1 and TRBJ2-5; the D gene is possibly TRBD2 (6 bases). The CDR3 is 11 residues long. Germline CDR1 reads DFQATT; CDR2 reads SNEGSKA (reference sequence). Between the trimmed V and J ends, which lost 6 bases and 5 bases, there was a span of 10 bases. The CDR3 bases are TGCAGTGCAAGGAGGGCTGAGACCCAGTACTTC. As protein: CSARRAETQYF.

This chain joins TRBV6-5 and TRBJ1-6, with a tentative D call TRBD1 (5 bases). Trimming removed 1 base at V and 7 bases at J, with 11 bases between. Germline V gene lookup returns CDR1 MNHEY and CDR2 SVGAGI. The CDR3 has 15 residues. CDR3 bases: TGTGCCAGCAGTTACTTCGGCAGGGAAAATTCACCCCTCCACTTT. Protein product: CASSYFGRENSPLHF.

V and J are TRBV7-9 and TRBJ2-2; 7 nucleotides match TRBD1. The germline CDR1 and CDR2 sequences are SEHNR and FQNEAQ (reference sequence). The CDR3 has 15 residues. The V and J ends lost 5 bases and 0 bases, in that order; junction bases with no gene match: 3. In DNA, the CDR3 is TGTGCCAGCAGCGTCAGGGGGACGAACACCGGGGAGCTGTTTTTT. This encodes CASSVRGTNTGELFF.

The DNA for the CDR3 is TGTGCCAGCAGCTTGCCCGGGACAGGGTCCTACGAGCAGTACTTC. The encoded protein is CASSLPGTGSYEQYF. The chain recombines TRBV5-5 with TRBJ2-7; 9 bases fit TRBD1. The V gene end was trimmed by 1 base and the J gene end by 1 base; junction bases not matched to a gene: 3. The CDR3 spans 15 residues. CDR1 and CDR2 (germline): SGHKS, YYEKEE (reference sequence).

This clone appeared once. The chain couples TRBV21-1 to TRBJ2-1; no check of the table's D call, TRBD1, against the DNA was made. TRBV21-1 is marked as a pseudogene. This CDR3 has 20 amino acids. The DNA of the CDR3 is TGTGCCAGCAGCAAAAGAAAGGACAGGGCCGAGGGGCCCTTATACAATGAGCAGTTCTTC. It translates to CASSKRKDRAEGPLYNEQFF.

The V call is TRBV12-5, the J call TRBJ2-6; D remains ambiguous. CDR3 length: 15 residues. Trimming removed 3 bases at V and 0 bases at J, with 6 bases between. Germline lookup yields CDR1 LGHNT and CDR2 FRNRAP. The CDR3: CASGFSASGANVLTF. DNA of the CDR3: TGTGCTAGTGGTTTCAGCGCCTCTGGGGCCAACGTCCTGACTTTC. The full variable domain, with the rest looked up from reference TRBV12-5 and TRBJ2-6, is DARVTQTPRHKVTEMGQEVTMRCQPILGHNTVFWYRQTMMQGLELLAYFRNRAPLDDSGMPKDRFSAEMPDATLATLKIQPSEPRDSAVYFCASGFSASGANVLTFGAGSRLTVL.

The chain is built from TRBV5-1 and TRBJ1-1; D is ambiguous. The CDR3 is 15 residues long. The germline gives CDR1 SGHRS, CDR2 YFSETQ. V shed 4 bases and J shed 2 bases, with 15 bases lying between them. The CDR3 DNA follows: TGCGCCAGCAGCCACTTAGAAGCGTTCAACACTGAAGCTTTCTTT. Translating it yields CASSHLEAFNTEAFF.

The V and J genes are TRBV10-3 and TRBJ2-7; TRBD2 matches 13 bases. In germline, CDR1 is ENHRY, CDR2 SYGVKD. The CDR3 consists of 16 residues. Trimming removed 11 bases from V and 3 bases from J; junction bases left unmatched: 13. CDR3 residues: CASRVQGLAGNYEQYF. For the CDR3, the DNA is TGTGCCTCAAGGGTACAGGGACTAGCGGGAAACTACGAGCAGTACTTC.

The chain carries TRBV29-1 and TRBJ1-1, with TRBD1 matching 8 bases. Germline CDR1 SQVTM, CDR2 ANQGSEA. The CDR3 extends over 13 amino acids. V shed 7 bases, J shed 7 bases, and the junction held 11 bases outside the gene matches. The CDR3 DNA follows: TGCAGCGCCGGGACAGGTTCTACAGGTGAAGCTTTCTTT. Its protein is CSAGTGSTGEAFF. Variable domain in full (rest from reference TRBV29-1 and TRBJ1-1): SAVISQKPSRDICQRGTSLTIQCQVDSQVTMMFWYRQQPGQSLTLIATANQGSEATYESGFVIDKFPISRPNLTFSTLTVSNMSPEDSSIYLCSAGTGSTGEAFFGQGTRLTVV.

The V gene is TRBV18, the J gene TRBJ1-1; 8 bases match TRBD1. The CDR3 contains 16 residues. The germline V gene has CDR1 KGHSH and CDR2 LQKENI. Trimming removed 3 bases from V and 0 bases from J; junction bases left unmatched: 6. The CDR3 is CASSPIQGAVNTEAFF. CDR3 DNA sequence: TGTGCCAGCTCACCTATCCAGGGGGCAGTGAACACTGAAGCTTTCTTT. Supplemented by reference TRBV18 and TRBJ1-1, the full variable domain reads NAGVMQNPRHLVRRRGQEARLRCSPMKGHSHVYWYRQLPEEGLKFMVYLQKENIIDESGMPKERFSAEFPKEGPSILRIQQVVRGDSAAYFCASSPIQGAVNTEAFFGQGTRLTVV.

V is TRBV19 and J is TRBJ1-2; 7 bases map to TRBD1. Germline lookup yields CDR1 LNHDA and CDR2 SQIVND (reference sequence). The trim removed 6 bases at V and 3 bases at J, leaving 10 bases unmatched. The CDR3 has 15 residues. The CDR3 DNA is TGTGCCAGTAGATCTCGCGCACAGGGGTACTATGGCTACACCTTC. Protein: CASRSRAQGYYGYTF.

The chain has TRBV30 and TRBJ2-7; D may be TRBD2 (6 bases). This CDR3 contains 13 residues. CDR1 is GTSNPN, CDR2 SVGIG, per germline (reference sequence). Trimming pared 1 base from V and 2 bases from J, leaving 9 bases between. CDR3 sequence: CAWSGVAAYEQYF. CDR3 nucleotides: TGTGCCTGGAGTGGGGTAGCGGCCTACGAGCAGTACTTC.

V gene TRBV9 combines with J gene TRBJ2-5; D perhaps matches TRBD1 (6 bases). Trimming removed 0 bases at V and 3 bases at J, with 12 bases between. Germline V lookup: CDR1 SGDLS, CDR2 YYNGEE. This CDR3 comprises 15 residues. CDR3 in amino acids: CASSVGRTVKETQYF. CDR3 coding DNA: TGTGCCAGCAGCGTAGGAAGGACAGTCAAAGAGACCCAGTACTTC.

V gene TRBV10-3 combines with J gene TRBJ1-1; TRBD1 matches 9 bases. The CDR3 sequence is 19 residues long. Germline CDR1 and CDR2: ENHRY and SYGVKD. V lost 0 bases, J lost 0 bases, and 11 bases stayed unmatched. The DNA for the CDR3 is TGTGCCATCAGTGAGTCGGGGACAGGGTATGCCGGGATGAACACTGAAGCTTTCTTT. This codes for CAISESGTGYAGMNTEAFF.

This chain links TRBV14 with TRBJ1-6; no clear D. CDR1 is SGHDN, CDR2 FVKESK, per germline. V was shortened by 4 bases and J by 9 bases, with 16 bases between the two germline ends. The CDR3 extends over 15 amino acids. The CDR3 loop reads CASSLLASFSSPLHF. The CDR3 region has the DNA TGTGCCAGCAGCCTATTAGCGTCTTTTAGTTCACCCCTCCACTTT.

The chain couples TRBV30 to TRBJ1-4; 9 nucleotides align to TRBD1. Germline V gene data show CDR1 as GTSNPN and CDR2 as SVGIG (reference sequence). The CDR3 covers 15 residues. CDR3 sequence (DNA): TGTGCTCGCGGACAGGGGCTGACGAATAATGAAAAACTGTTTTTT. Encoded protein: CARGQGLTNNEKLFF.

V usage is TRBV7-9 and J usage is TRBJ2-3; maybe TRBD2 (5 bases). The CDR3 extends over 15 amino acids. V gave up 0 bases and J gave up 2 bases, with 9 bases separating them. CDR1 and CDR2 (germline): SEHNR, FQNEAQ (reference sequence). CDR3 protein: CASSLAAGVTDTQYF. DNA for the CDR3: TGTGCCAGCAGCTTAGCCGCGGGCGTCACAGATACGCAGTATTTT.

V is TRBV3-1 (or the pseudogene TRBV3-2) and J is TRBJ2-3, with TRBD1 as a possible D gene (6 bases). Germline lookup yields CDR1 LGHDT and CDR2 YNNKEL (reference sequence). The CDR3 covers 16 residues. V was clipped by 4 bases and J by 4 bases, with 18 bases between them. For the CDR3, the DNA is TGTGCCAGCAGCCGTCGGACAGAATCTGCCGCAGATACGCAGTATTTT. Amino acid sequence: CASSRRTESAADTQYF.

J is TRBJ2-5 and V is TRBV10-3; no reliable D call. CDR1 and CDR2 (germline): ENHRY, SYGVKD. The V gene lost 2 bases and the J gene lost 2 bases, with 3 bases spanning the gap. The CDR3 covers 12 residues. The CDR3 DNA reads as TGTGCCATCAGTGAGCGGCAAGAGACCCAGTACTTC. Translation gives CAISERQETQYF.

The gene calls are TRBV7-8 and TRBJ2-2; 13 bases fit TRBD2. V shed 6 bases and J 2 bases; nucleotides not matched to a gene: 3. Germline CDR1 reads SGHVS; CDR2 reads FQNEAQ. This CDR3 comprises 16 residues. The CDR3 nucleotides read TGTGCCAGCAGTAGGACTAGCGGGAGCAACACCGGGGAGCTGTTTTTT. This encodes CASSRTSGSNTGELFF. The variable domain in full, with the rest retrieved from reference TRBV7-8 and TRBJ2-2, is GAGVSQSPRYKVAKRGQDVALRCDPISGHVSLFWYQQALGQGPEFLTYFQNEAQLDKSGLPSDRFFAERPEGSVSTLKIQRTQQEDSAVYLCASSRTSGSNTGELFFGEGSRLTVL.

V is TRBV2 and J is TRBJ1-6, with 8 positions matching TRBD1. This CDR3 has 15 amino acids. Losses at the gene ends were 6 bases for V and 8 bases for J; bases not matched to a gene: 9. Germline assignment: CDR1 SNHLY and CDR2 FYNNEI. The CDR3 protein is CASSLSGTGHSPLHF. The CDR3 DNA is TGTGCCAGCAGCCTATCCGGGACAGGTCATTCACCCCTCCACTTT.